Following are 11 T cell receptor beta chains from one sample sequenced in a study of OX40 agonist ivuxolimab in advanced cancers. Clones were sequenced by immunoSEQ multiplex PCR, and TCRdb holds only the in-frame ones, with some missing. The repertoire holds 95,000 to 150,000 clones, with about 94% as singletons. The sample in question was CD4+ or CD8+ T cells sorted from blood, obtained in a trial of the OX40 agonist ivuxolimab. The receptors derive from an adult with an advanced solid tumor such as melanoma, head and neck, liver or kidney cancer.

The V and J genes are TRBV4-1 and TRBJ2-5; D is perhaps TRBD2 (5 bases). Germline V gene data show CDR1 as MGHRA and CDR2 as YSYEKL. The length of the CDR3 is 14 residues. V was clipped by 4 bases and J by 5 bases, with 14 bases between them. CDR3: CASSLAEARETQYF. For the CDR3, the DNA is TGCGCCAGCAGCCTTGCGGAGGCTCGGGAGACCCAGTACTTC.

The rearrangement links TRBV27 to TRBJ1-5; TRBD1 aligns across 7 bases. The CDR3 has 16 residues. The V gene end was trimmed by 7 bases and the J gene end by 2 bases; junction bases not matched to a gene: 11. Germline-derived CDR1 and CDR2 are MNHEY and SMNVEV (reference sequence). CDR3 coding DNA: TGTGCCAGCATGGTAAGGGGGCTAGGGGGCAATCAGCCCCAGCATTTT. Its translation is CASMVRGLGGNQPQHF.

The chain links TRBV28 to TRBJ2-2; weak D call: TRBD2 (7 bases). Trimming removed 2 bases from V and 1 base from J, with 11 bases in between. CDR1 and CDR2 (germline): MDHEN, SYDVKM. The CDR3 runs 16 residues. The CDR3 sequence is CASSLAGAENTGELFF. The DNA of the CDR3 is TGTGCCAGCAGTTTAGCGGGGGCGGAGAACACCGGGGAGCTGTTTTTT.

The CDR3 loop is CASSQDWGSPLAKNIQYF. CDR3 nucleotide sequence: TGCGCCAGCAGCCAAGATTGGGGGTCCCCGCTAGCCAAAAACATTCAGTACTTC. This chain connects TRBV4-1 to TRBJ2-4; D may match TRBD1 or TRBD2 (5 bases each). The germline CDR1 and CDR2 sequences are MGHRA and YSYEKL. The ends were cut back, 0 bases at V and 0 bases at J, with 15 bases in the middle. This CDR3 has 18 residues.

V is TRBV4-3 and J is TRBJ2-2; 10 nucleotides line up with TRBD2. CDR3 length equals 19 residues. Germline loops: CDR1 LGHNA, CDR2 YSLEER. J gave up 4 bases and V 3 bases, and 14 bases lay outside the gene matches. The CDR3 DNA reads as TGCGCCAGCAGCCAGCTTCATCAAGCGGGAGGGGTGGCCACCGGGGAGCTGTTTTTT. Protein product: CASSQLHQAGGVATGELFF.

This rearrangement joins TRBV5-4 to TRBJ2-7; D possibly uses TRBD1 or TRBD2 (7 bases each). The CDR3 consists of 13 residues. The germline V gene has CDR1 SGHNT and CDR2 YYREEE (reference sequence). The V gene lost 7 bases and the J gene lost 7 bases, with 18 bases spanning the gap. The DNA of the CDR3 is TGTGCCAGCGGATCCGGGACAGCGGGAGAGCAGTACTTC. This translates into CASGSGTAGEQYF.

The chain is built from TRBV11-2 and TRBJ1-3; D is unclear. CDR1 SGHAT and CDR2 FQNNGV come from the germline V gene. CDR3 length: 15 residues. Trimming removed 5 bases from V and 0 bases from J, with 11 bases in between. Written as DNA, the CDR3 is TGTGCCAGCAGCCCCCGGGAGTTCTCTGGAAACACCATATATTTT. Protein sequence: CASSPREFSGNTIYF.

The chain joins TRBV18 to TRBJ2-1, with no clear D. Trimming removed 0 bases at V and 6 bases at J, with 15 bases between. CDR1 and CDR2 (germline): KGHSH, LQKENI. The CDR3 is 16 amino acids. The CDR3 reads CASSPPFQPGRNEQFF. Written as DNA, the CDR3 is TGTGCCAGCTCACCACCGTTTCAGCCCGGGCGCAATGAGCAGTTCTTC.

The CDR3 DNA reads as TGTGCCAGCAGTTTAGGCGGGAAGCCCTACGAGCAGTACTTC. Its translation is CASSLGGKPYEQYF. The J gene is TRBJ2-7, the V gene TRBV28; possibly TRBD2 for D (6 bases). Germline V gene lookup returns CDR1 MDHEN and CDR2 SYDVKM. V was cut by 2 bases and J by 2 bases, with 10 bases left in between. CDR3 length equals 14 residues.

J is TRBJ2-3 and V is TRBV7-8; D possibly corresponds to TRBD2 (6 bases). CDR1 and CDR2 from the germline V gene are SGHVS and FQNEAQ. This CDR3 is 16 amino acids long. V lost 1 base and J 0 bases, leaving 11 bases between the germline ends. The CDR3 sequence: CASSLVGGTSTDTQYF. The CDR3 DNA is TGTGCCAGCAGCTTAGTGGGCGGGACCAGCACAGATACGCAGTATTTT. The full variable domain, with the rest looked up from reference TRBV7-8 and TRBJ2-3, is GAGVSQSPRYKVAKRGQDVALRCDPISGHVSLFWYQQALGQGPEFLTYFQNEAQLDKSGLPSDRFFAERPEGSVSTLKIQRTQQEDSAVYLCASSLVGGTSTDTQYFGPGTRLTVL.

The chain combines TRBV9 with TRBJ2-5; 12 bases fit TRBD2. J gave up 5 bases and V 0 bases, and 2 bases lay outside the gene matches. CDR1 is SGDLS, CDR2 YYNGEE, per germline. The CDR3 has 15 amino acids. The CDR3 is CASSVATSGRETQYF. The CDR3 DNA follows: TGTGCCAGCAGCGTAGCTACTAGCGGGAGGGAGACCCAGTACTTC.